This T cell receptor beta chain stems from a study of OX40 agonist ivuxolimab in advanced cancers. Overall study context: Dose-escalation patients were diagnosed with hepatocellular carcinoma, melanoma, renal cell cancer or head and neck cancer. Of mixed ages from about 20 to 85 and averaging around 60 years, the group was just under 85% male. Findings and limits, study-wide: At 0.1 to 3.0 mg/kg, clonal expansion of CD4+ and CD8+ blood T cells had occurred by week 6. Mean expanded clone counts were higher in CD8+ than CD4+ T cells.

Worth noting for this clone: Its antigen is unidentified.

In germline, CDR1 is WNHNN, CDR2 SYGVQD (reference sequence). CDR3 length: 14 amino acids. The J segment lost 5 bases and the V segment lost 3 bases, leaving 4 bases of the junction unmatched. The data were produced by immunoSEQ multiplex PCR, yet TCRdb's version contains in-frame clones alone and is incomplete. The sample records some 57,000 clones, roughly four fifths being singletons. The chain combines TRBV10-1 with TRBJ2-3; 8 positions agree with TRBD2. The sequence derives from an adult with an advanced solid tumor such as melanoma, head and neck, liver or kidney cancer. Sequenced here: CD4+ or CD8+ T cells sorted from blood, sampled in a trial of the OX40 agonist ivuxolimab. In nucleotides, the CDR3 is TGCGCCAGCAGTGAAACTAGCGGTGGAGATACGCAGTATTTT. This encodes CASSETSGGDTQYF.